This TCR beta chain originates from a study of a mutant IDH1 vaccine in newly diagnosed glioma. About the study: Antecedent treatment encompassed radiotherapy, temozolomide, or their combination; the majority received both. General study findings and limits: More than 80% of patients showed vaccine-induced immune responses across multiple MHC alleles.

On this clone: Antigen specificity is unknown.

Method: immunoSEQ multiplex PCR; TCRdb's copy keeps in-frame clones and lacks some. Of 40,000 to 50,000 clones in the sample, 82% were seen once. The germline CDR1 and CDR2 sequences are SGHNT and YYREEE (reference sequence). The CDR3 runs to 19 residues. V was clipped by 2 bases and J by 0 bases; unmatched bases: 11. As to time point: week 47, end of study. Topical imiquimod accompanied each vaccine dose, which consisted of 300 ug of mutant IDH1 20-mer peptide. Sequenced here: PBMCs, sampled from a glioma patient whose treatment included an IDH1 peptide vaccine. The gene calls are TRBV5-4 and TRBJ2-7, with 13 bases aligning to TRBD2. The TCR comes from a young man with glioma. Some clones in this sample may be carry-over from other donors' samples. CDR3 nucleotide sequence: TGTGCCAGCAGCTTCTCGATGGGACTAGCGGGAAGAATCTCCTACGAGCAGTACTTC. It specifies CASSFSMGLAGRISYEQYF. The variable domain in full, with the rest retrieved from reference TRBV5-4 and TRBJ2-7, is ETGVTQSPTHLIKTRGQQVTLRCSSQSGHNTVSWYQQALGQGPQFIFQYYREEENGRGNFPPRFSGLQFPNYSSELNVNALELDDSALYLCASSFSMGLAGRISYEQYFGPGTRLTVT.